A single sample gave rise to the 12 T cell receptor beta chains below, sequenced in a study of vaccination and CD4 T cells after COVID-19 (dated by TCRdb to 2022 to 2024). Library construction relied on PCR. Sequenced using an Illumina iSeq 100. TCR sequencing of DNA from cultured CD4+ T cells used the Oncomine TCR Beta short-read assay at the Johns Hopkins FTIC core. Clones were called with MiXCR by TCRdb after fastp trimmed the public reads at Q25, and only in-frame beta chains were retained. All rows with the same CDR3 protein become a single entry with the most common DNA and genes. The sample table lists some 10,000 distinct CDR3 sequences, 50% to 65% of them with a count of one. The ten most abundant clones make up about 7.1% of the sample. The antigens these receptors bind are not known. This specimen's treatment or condition label, interpreted: roughly 11-day PBMC culture with coronavirus spike peptide pools or control peptides (ViraFEST assay).

Input material: CD4+ T cells from blood, cultured in vitro. The receptors here all came from a human donor who had recovered from COVID-19.

The chain recombines TRBV27 with TRBJ2-5; the match to TRBD1 covers 8 bases. V lost 4 bases to trimming and J lost 4 bases; unmatched junction nucleotides: 5. Germline V gene sequence: CDR1 MNHEY, CDR2 SMNVEV (reference sequence). The CDR3 is 14 amino acids. This chain's CDR3 is CASSYWGTGETQYF. In DNA, the CDR3 is TGTGCCAGCAGTTACTGGGGGACAGGAGAGACCCAGTACTTC.

This clonotype is large by share. The rearrangement uses TRBV6-5 and TRBJ2-7; no reliable D call. This CDR3 comprises 14 residues. Germline V gene lookup returns CDR1 MNHEY and CDR2 SVGAGI. Trimming cost V 2 bases and J 1 base, with 9 bases left between them. The CDR3 protein is CASSYTLNSYEQYF. The CDR3 DNA sequence: TGTGCCAGCAGTTACACACTCAATTCCTACGAGCAGTACTTC.

This chain links TRBV12-3 or TRBV12-4 with TRBJ1-6; 7 nucleotides agree with TRBD1. The J segment lost 10 bases and the V segment lost 10 bases, leaving 10 bases of the junction unmatched. The CDR3 has 13 amino acids. The DNA of the CDR3 is TGTGCCACCCGAGGAGGGGGCAACTCACCCCTCCACTTT. It specifies CATRGGGNSPLHF.

The genes are TRBV12-3 or TRBV12-4 and TRBJ1-1; TRBD1 is a possible D gene (6 bases). The CDR3 loop spans 15 amino acids. Trimming took 5 bases from V and 7 from J, leaving 20 bases between them. Here the CDR3 reads CASSAPRPRGGEAFF. The CDR3 coding sequence is TGTGCCAGCAGTGCTCCACGGCCCAGGGGAGGTGAAGCTTTCTTT.

The chain employs TRBV18 and TRBJ1-2; D remains ambiguous. V lost 0 bases and J 0 bases, leaving 14 bases between the germline ends. CDR3 length: 17 amino acids. Germline V gene sequence: CDR1 KGHSH, CDR2 LQKENI. The CDR3 loop reads CASSPPLGVGANYGYTF. As DNA, the CDR3 is TGTGCCAGCTCACCACCGTTAGGCGTTGGGGCTAACTATGGCTACACCTTC.

This clonotype rates as large (0.1 to 1%). The genes are TRBV7-6 and TRBJ1-5; the D gene is possibly TRBD1 (5 bases). CDR3 length: 16 amino acids. CDR1 is SGHVS, CDR2 FNYEAQ, per germline. V was pared by 1 base and J by 6 bases, with 16 bases between. The chain's CDR3 is CASSLGVSRGGQPQHF. In nucleotides, the CDR3 is TGTGCCAGCAGCTTAGGAGTTAGTCGGGGCGGTCAGCCCCAGCATTTT.

The chain uses TRBV6-1 and TRBJ1-4, with D unclear. Trimming removed 5 bases at V and 7 bases at J, with 5 bases between. Germline CDR1 is MNHNS and CDR2 is SASEGT. The CDR3 spans 11 residues. The CDR3: CASSRSEKLFF. The CDR3 DNA is TGTGCCAGCAGTCGGAGTGAAAAACTGTTTTTT.

The chain links TRBV6-1 to TRBJ2-6; maybe TRBD2 (6 bases). V lost 6 bases and J lost 0, with 15 bases in between. The CDR3 contains 17 residues. The germline gives CDR1 MNHNS, CDR2 SASEGT. CDR3 DNA: TGTGCCAGCAGAATGAGGGACTCCCACTCTGGGGCCAACGTCCTGACTTTC. Its protein is CASRMRDSHSGANVLTF.

The CDR3 coding sequence is TGTGCCACCAGTGATTTTGGTGCGGAGAGCACAGATACGCAGTATTTT. It translates to CATSDFGAESTDTQYF. The chain couples TRBV24-1 to TRBJ2-3; D gene unclear. Trimming shortened V by 1 base and J by 0 bases, and 10 bases separated the two germline ends. The CDR3 runs 16 residues. The germline CDR1 and CDR2 sequences are KGHDR and SFDVKD.

Only a few counts were recorded for this clonotype. V is TRBV19 and J is TRBJ1-5; D not certain. This CDR3 has 19 residues. Trimming removed 4 bases at V and 1 base at J, with 23 bases between. Per the germline V gene, CDR1 is LNHDA and CDR2 is SQIVND (reference sequence). The CDR3 loop is CASSNNMLRVPSSNQPQHF. For the CDR3, the DNA is TGTGCCAGTAGTAACAATATGTTAAGGGTACCGTCGAGCAATCAGCCCCAGCATTTT.

V is TRBV19 and J is TRBJ2-2; the D gene is possibly TRBD1 (5 bases). The CDR3 has 15 residues. Germline V gene data show CDR1 as LNHDA and CDR2 as SQIVND (reference sequence). V lost 2 bases to trimming and J lost 4 bases, with 11 bases between them. The CDR3 protein is CASSIKQVSTGELFF. The CDR3 coding sequence is TGTGCCAGTAGTATAAAACAGGTTAGCACCGGGGAGCTGTTTTTT. Full variable domain (missing parts from reference TRBV19 and TRBJ2-2): DGGITQSPKYLFRKEGQNVTLSCEQNLNHDAMYWYRQDPGQGLRLIYYSQIVNDFQKGDIAEGYSVSREKKESFPLTVTSAQKNPTAFYLCASSIKQVSTGELFFGEGSRLTVL.

This clonotype was detected only a few times. The gene calls are TRBV20-1 and TRBJ1-2, with D tentatively TRBD1 (5 bases). The V and J ends lost 4 bases and 1 base respectively, with 19 bases between them. This CDR3 spans 16 amino acids. Germline CDR1 DFQATT, CDR2 SNEGSKA (reference sequence). CDR3 in amino acids: CSAIGTLVPINYGYTF. DNA of the CDR3: TGCAGTGCTATCGGGACCCTAGTCCCCATTAACTATGGCTACACCTTC.